These T cell receptor beta chains were read from a single sample in a study of neurological immune-mediated disorders. TCRdb re-derived calls from the 5' RACE reads in MiXCR, one entry per CDR3 protein. The table has 100,000 to 150,000 distinct CDR3 sequences, more than 2.5% seen once. The sequencing sample was made of PBMCs. The source is a woman in her 30s with multiple sclerosis. Each CDR3 is given with its conserved first and last residue. A D gene is named only where the DNA matches it firmly. Clone size is stated in some rows and not others, as once, few, many or a class when expanded.

v_gene	abundance	d_gene	j_gene	CDR3nt	CDR3aa
TRBV5-6	many	TRBD1	TRBJ1-2	TGTGCCAGCAGCCCGGACAGGGCCCCCTATGGCTACACCTTC	CASSPDRAPYGYTF
TRBV20-1	many	-	TRBJ2-1	TGCAGTGCTAGAGACAGGGACTCAGACAATGAGCAGTTCTTC	CSARDRDSDNEQFF
TRBV10-3	many	TRBD1	TRBJ2-5	TGTGCCATCAGCCGCGCCGGGACAGGAGGTATCAAGACCCAGTACTTC	CAISRAGTGGIKTQYF
TRBV20-1	many	TRBD1	TRBJ1-2	TGCAGTGCTAGAGTCGTACCGGGACAGGGTGTCGCTGTTGATGGCTACACCTTC	CSARVVPGQGVAVDGYTF
TRBV12-3/TRBV12-4	many	-	TRBJ2-2	TGTGCCAGCAGTTTATTCACCTCCGGGGAGCTGTTTTTT	CASSLFTSGELFF
TRBV15	many	TRBD2	TRBJ2-1	TGTGCCACCACGTTAGCGGGAGGCCCCTACAATGAGCAGTTCTTC	CATTLAGGPYNEQFF
TRBV12-3/TRBV12-4	many	-	TRBJ1-2	TGTGCCAGCAGTCAACCCCGGGGTGGCTACACCTTC	CASSQPRGGYTF
TRBV10-3	many	-	TRBJ1-1	TGTGCCATCAGTGGATTTGGGGGGATCACTGAAGCTTTCTTT	CAISGFGGITEAFF
TRBV29-1	many	TRBD2	TRBJ2-1	TGCAGCGTTGAAGGGAGGCGCGGGGGGTACAATGAGCAGTTCTTC	CSVEGRRGGYNEQFF
TRBV20-1	-	TRBD1	TRBJ1-4	TGCAGTGCCCCGGACAGGGAGGCCGCAACTAATGAAAAACTGTTTTTT	CSAPDREAATNEKLFF
TRBV4-1	few	TRBD2	TRBJ2-7	TGCGCCAGCAGCCAACCTGCCGGTAGCGGGGGCCCCTACGAGCGAGAGCAGTACTTC	CASSQPAGSGGPYEREQYF
TRBV5-1	many	-	TRBJ2-7	TGCGCCAGCAGCTTGAGGTTGGACAGCTCCTACGAGCAGTACTTC	CASSLRLDSSYEQYF
TRBV7-6	many	TRBD1	TRBJ1-5	TGTGCCAGCAGCCCGGGGGGGCAGGGGGGCAATCAGCCCCAGCATTTT	CASSPGGQGGNQPQHF
TRBV7-2	many	-	TRBJ1-1	TGTGCCGTTCGGGAGAAACGCACTGAAGCTTTCTTT	CAVREKRTEAFF
TRBV12-5	many	TRBD1	TRBJ2-2	TGTGCTAGTGGTTTGGTCCAGACAGGGACCACCGGGGAGCTGTTTTTT	CASGLVQTGTTGELFF
TRBV20-1	many	-	TRBJ1-4	TGCAGTGCTAGAGATCCCAGATGGGAAAAACTGTTTTTT	CSARDPRWEKLFF
TRBV10-3	many	-	TRBJ1-2	TGTGCCTTCCTACAACGTAACTATGGCTACACCTTC	CAFLQRNYGYTF
TRBV20-1	many	TRBD2	TRBJ2-7	TGCAGTGCTAGCGGGGGGGCCTACGAGCAGTACTTC	CSASGGAYEQYF
TRBV20-1	many	-	TRBJ1-2	TGCAGTTCACTCCCCGGGACGGATTATGGCTACACCTTC	CSSLPGTDYGYTF
TRBV3-1	many	-	TRBJ2-7	TGTGCCAGCAGCCCTCGGACGCTCTCCTACGAGCAGTACTTC	CASSPRTLSYEQYF
TRBV3-1	-	-	TRBJ2-7	TGTGCCAGCAGCCAACGACCCACCTACGAGCAGTACTTC	CASSQRPTYEQYF
TRBV20-1	many	-	TRBJ1-2	TGCAGTGCTAGAGATCCCAGGGGCGCTAACTATGGCTACACCTTC	CSARDPRGANYGYTF
TRBV24-1	many	-	TRBJ2-2	TGTGCCACCAGTGATCGAGGGACCGGGGAGCTGTTTTTT	CATSDRGTGELFF
TRBV4-1	many	-	TRBJ1-1	TGCGCCAGCAGCCAAGTATCGAACACTGAAGCTTTCTTT	CASSQVSNTEAFF
TRBV6-6	many	-	TRBJ1-4	TGTGCCAGCGGGAAACGGAATGAAAAACTGTTTTTT	CASGKRNEKLFF
TRBV7-9	-	-	TRBJ1-6	TGTGCCAGCAGCTCGTCGACAGGCTCGGCTAATTCAACCCTCAACTTT	CASSSSTGSANSTLNF
TRBV19	many	-	TRBJ2-1	TGTGCCGTCTCGGAGGATCACTCCTACAATGAGCAGTTCTTC	CAVSEDHSYNEQFF
TRBV7-2	many	-	TRBJ2-7	TGTGCCAGCAGCTCCCCCTGGGAGCAGTACTTC	CASSSPWEQYF
TRBV5-1	few	-	TRBJ2-3	TGCGCCAGCAGCTATACAGCTAGAGCAGATACGCAGTATTTT	CASSYTARADTQYF
TRBV20-1	few	TRBD1	TRBJ1-1	TGCAGTGCTAGCCAAGGACAGGGGAACACTGAAGCTTTCTTT	CSASQGQGNTEAFF
TRBV5-5	few	TRBD1	TRBJ2-7	TGTGCCAGCAGCTTGCAGGGGGCGTTCGAGCAGTACTTC	CASSLQGAFEQYF
TRBV20-1	many	-	TRBJ1-2	TGCAGTGCTAGATTGGAACGAGGGAACTATGGCTACACCTTC	CSARLERGNYGYTF
TRBV7-2	many	-	TRBJ2-1	TGTGCCAGCAGCCCCACGGGGCCCCGCAATGAGCAGTTCTTC	CASSPTGPRNEQFF
TRBV18	many	-	TRBJ1-2	TGCGCCAGCAGCCCGGACAACTATGGCTACACCTTC	CASSPDNYGYTF
TRBV12-3/TRBV12-4	many	-	TRBJ2-1	TGTGCCAGCAGTTTAGGACTAGTGCCTGAGCAGTTCTTC	CASSLGLVPEQFF
TRBV7-2	many	TRBD2	TRBJ2-3	TGTGCCAGCAGCTTATCGGGACGGGGGGGCACAGATACGCAGTATTTT	CASSLSGRGGTDTQYF
TRBV4-1	many	-	TRBJ2-7	TGCGCCAGCAGCCACGCCCCCGGGACAACTGCCTACGAGCAGTACTTC	CASSHAPGTTAYEQYF
TRBV20-1	many	-	TRBJ2-1	TGCAGTGCTAGAGCGATGGCGGGGAGAAACAATGAGCAGTTCTTC	CSARAMAGRNNEQFF
TRBV29-1	many	TRBD1	TRBJ2-7	TGCAGCGTTCTGACAGGGTCGGCCGAGCAGTACTTC	CSVLTGSAEQYF
TRBV5-1	many	-	TRBJ2-1	TGCGCCAGCAGCACGACGGGTCTGCGCGCCTACAATGAGCAGTTCTTC	CASSTTGLRAYNEQFF
TRBV4-1	many	-	TRBJ1-1	TGCGCCAGCAGCCTATTCAGAGGTTCCACTGAAGCTTTCTTT	CASSLFRGSTEAFF